This T cell receptor beta chain was recorded in a study of blood T cell repertoires in COVID-19. Study-level information: The United States, Italy and Spain supplied acute and convalescent COVID-19 samples. Sample material is recorded as cDNA or gDNA derived from T cells, B-cell-depleted T cells, or PBMCs.

Trimming cost V 0 bases and J 7 bases, with 15 bases left between them. This CDR3 has 15 residues. CDR1 MNHNS and CDR2 SASEGT come from the germline V gene. The authors' processing: Amplification of reference gene primers was used by the study to estimate nucleated cell counts. Assay: immunoSEQ multiplex PCR; the TCRdb copy retains only in-frame clones and omits some. The D gene and trimming were derived from the DNA, and the V and J assignments and clone size from that table. The sample holds some 250,000 clones, over 75% seen once. This receptor was identified in a woman aged 25 to 45 with acute or convalescent COVID-19. Material for sequencing was peripheral blood. The J gene is TRBJ1-2, the V gene TRBV6-1; D is possibly TRBD1 (5 bases). In DNA form, the CDR3 reads TGTGCCAGCAGTGAAGCGAGGGCAGGGCGGGGTGGCTACACCTTC. This encodes CASSEARAGRGGYTF.